One sample yielded the 23 T cell receptor beta chains listed below, sequenced in a study of T-cell reconstitution after alpha-beta-depleted transplantation in children. For TCRbeta, the library was prepared with unique molecular identifiers. In TCRdb, the PCR reads were re-called with MiXCR into one record per CDR3 protein. The table includes about 830,000 distinct CDR3 sequences, approximately 15% detected once. Sequencing was performed on PBMCs, mostly from graft donor cells, taken 360 days after TCRalphabeta/CD19-depleted stem cell transplant. These TCRs come from a male patient younger than 18 who had a stem cell transplant for acute lymphoblastic leukemia, so the T cells may come from the graft donor.

V and J are TRBV9 and TRBJ2-5; 7 bases map to TRBD2. J was trimmed by 5 bases and V by 0 bases; bases with no gene match: 13. The CDR3 runs 17 residues. Germline assignment: CDR1 SGDLS and CDR2 YYNGEE. The CDR3 bases are TGTGCCAGCAGCGTAGGCTTACTAGCGAACCCTAGGGAGACCCAGTACTTC. This translates into CASSVGLLANPRETQYF.

The rearrangement uses TRBV20-1 and TRBJ2-1; TRBD2 matches at 10 bases. Germline loops: CDR1 DFQATT, CDR2 SNEGSKA (reference sequence). Unmatched junction bases numbered 11, after V lost 2 bases and J lost 7 bases. The CDR3 contains 16 residues. The CDR3 DNA reads TGCAGTGCTAGAAGTCCTAGCGGGAGTCGGGCTAATGAGCAGTTCTTC. Amino acids: CSARSPSGSRANEQFF.

This clonotype was counted between two and nine times. The chain has TRBV9 and TRBJ2-2; 9 nucleotides agree with TRBD2. CDR3 length equals 18 residues. CDR1 is SGDLS, CDR2 YYNGEE, per germline. V gave up 4 bases and J gave up 2 bases; unmatched junction bases: 12. CDR3 loop: CASSPLWLAGINTGELFF. The CDR3 bases are TGTGCCAGCAGCCCGTTGTGGCTAGCGGGGATTAACACCGGGGAGCTGTTTTTT.

The chain recombines TRBV5-4 with TRBJ2-2, with D uncertain. This CDR3 has 15 residues. V gave up 0 bases and J gave up 3 bases, with 9 bases separating them. Germline V gene data show CDR1 as SGHNT and CDR2 as YYREEE (reference sequence). CDR3 DNA: TGTGCCAGCAGCTTGGCCTCCCACCACACCGGGGAGCTGTTTTTT. Protein sequence: CASSLASHHTGELFF.

CDR3 coding DNA: TGCAGTGCTCAGACAGGGGCGGTAAACACCGGGGAGCTGTTTTTT. It codes for CSAQTGAVNTGELFF. The V and J genes are TRBV20-1 and TRBJ2-2, with TRBD1 matching over 8 bases. The CDR3 is 15 amino acids. Germline CDR1 reads DFQATT; CDR2 reads SNEGSKA (reference sequence). Losses at the gene ends were 5 bases for V and 2 bases for J; bases not matched to a gene: 7.

This clonotype has just one count. The chain carries TRBV3-1 and TRBJ2-5; D unresolved. Trimming removed 4 bases from V and 3 bases from J, with 9 bases in between. CDR1 LGHDT and CDR2 YNNKEL come from the germline V gene (reference sequence). The CDR3 consists of 13 residues. CDR3 in DNA: TGTGCCAGCAGCCCAGAAGTCGAAGAGACCCAGTACTTC. Its protein product is CASSPEVEETQYF.

This clonotype appeared a few times. The gene calls are TRBV5-5 and TRBJ2-2; D not certain. The V gene lost 1 base and the J gene lost 5 bases, with 15 bases spanning the gap. Germline lookup yields CDR1 SGHKS and CDR2 YYEKEE (reference sequence). There are 16 residues in the CDR3. The CDR3 loop is CASSLLSPLGTGELFF. The CDR3 DNA reads as TGTGCCAGCAGCTTGCTCAGTCCCTTGGGAACCGGGGAGCTGTTTTTT.

V usage is TRBV7-8 and J usage is TRBJ2-7; the D gene is possibly TRBD1 (6 bases). Germline V lookup: CDR1 SGHVS, CDR2 FQNEAQ. V shed 5 bases and J shed 1 base, with 21 bases lying between them. The CDR3 is made up of 17 amino acids. In DNA, the CDR3 is TGTGCCAGCAGCGAAAAGGGACCTTTACAGGGTTCCTACGAGCAGTACTTC. This encodes CASSEKGPLQGSYEQYF.

The chain is built from TRBV7-3 and TRBJ2-3, with TRBD1 matching over 8 bases. Losses at the gene ends were 4 bases for V and 0 bases for J; bases not matched to a gene: 12. The CDR3 extends over 18 amino acids. CDR1 SGHTA and CDR2 FQGTGA come from the germline V gene. CDR3 coding DNA: TGTGCCAGCAGCTCCCCCAGGGGGCGCGGTTCTAGCACAGATACGCAGTATTTT. Protein sequence: CASSSPRGRGSSTDTQYF.

This clonotype was detected only a few times. The CDR3 nucleotides are TGTGCCAGCAGTGATGGGGGTCTCATTCCAGACGAGCAGTACTTC. Encoded protein: CASSDGGLIPDEQYF. The rearrangement joins TRBV25-1 to TRBJ2-7; the D call may be TRBD1 or TRBD2 (5 bases each). V was shortened by 3 bases and J by 5 bases, with 17 bases between the two germline ends. The CDR3 spans 15 residues. CDR1 and CDR2 (germline): MGHDK, SYGVNS.

The rearrangement links TRBV10-3 to TRBJ2-4; no firm D call. CDR1 and CDR2 from the germline V gene are ENHRY and SYGVKD. Trimming removed 1 base from V and 1 base from J, with 11 bases in between. CDR3 size: 16 residues. CDR3 coding DNA: TGTGCCATCAGTGAGTGGGCCTATTTTGCCAAAAACATTCAGTACTTC. Translated, it gives CAISEWAYFAKNIQYF.

The chain uses TRBV27 and TRBJ2-7; TRBD1 might be the D (6 bases). The V and J ends lost 5 bases and 5 bases respectively, with 19 bases between them. The CDR3 totals 15 residues. Germline CDR1 and CDR2: MNHEY and SMNVEV (reference sequence). The CDR3 DNA sequence: TGTGCCAGCAGTCGGTCCGGGGCAGGGGAAGACGAGCAGTACTTC. It yields the protein CASSRSGAGEDEQYF.

This clonotype was detected a few times. The gene calls are TRBV3-1 and TRBJ2-2, with 7 bases matching TRBD2. The CDR3 consists of 18 residues. The V segment lost 4 bases and the J segment 7 bases; nucleotides outside the gene matches: 18. Germline values: CDR1 LGHDT, CDR2 YNNKEL (reference sequence). The CDR3 region is CASSLDKYPGTTNGELFF. CDR3 DNA: TGTGCCAGCAGCCTAGACAAGTATCCCGGGACTACCAACGGGGAGCTGTTTTTT. Looking up the rest from reference TRBV3-1 and TRBJ2-2 gives the full variable domain: DTAVSQTPKYLVTQMGNDKSIKCEQNLGHDTMYWYKQDSKKFLKIMFSYNNKELIINETVPNRFSPKSPDKAHLNLHINSLELGDSAVYFCASSLDKYPGTTNGELFFGEGSRLTVL.

V is TRBV6-4 and J is TRBJ1-3; D unclear. The CDR3 covers 15 residues. V lost 8 bases to trimming and J lost 4 bases, with 18 bases between them. In germline, CDR1 is MRHNA, CDR2 SNTAGT. DNA for the CDR3: TGTGCCAGCGGACGTGGACTCGAAAGGGGAAACACCATATATTTT. Translation: CASGRGLERGNTIYF.

The rearrangement links TRBV20-1 to TRBJ2-7; D remains unclear. CDR1 is DFQATT, CDR2 SNEGSKA, per germline (reference sequence). The CDR3 length is 14 residues. Trimming left V 4 bases short and J 2 bases short, with 15 bases between. The DNA of the CDR3 is TGCAGTGCTAAAGAACGGGTATTTACCTACGAGCAGTACTTC. It codes for CSAKERVFTYEQYF.

The rearrangement links TRBV6-1 to TRBJ2-2; D remains unclear. Germline CDR1 and CDR2: MNHNS and SASEGT. V was clipped by 3 bases and J by 3 bases, with 5 bases between them. The CDR3 is 13 amino acids. For the CDR3, the DNA is TGTGCCAGCAGTGAGGCCTACACCGGGGAGCTGTTTTTT. It encodes CASSEAYTGELFF.

The count of this clonotype is one. This rearrangement joins TRBV2 to TRBJ2-2; 8 nucleotides match TRBD1. CDR3 length: 16 residues. The V segment lost 6 bases and the J segment 0 bases; nucleotides outside the gene matches: 6. Germline V gene lookup returns CDR1 SNHLY and CDR2 FYNNEI. Written as DNA, the CDR3 is TGTGCCAGCAGACGGGACAGGTACACGAACACCGGGGAGCTGTTTTTT. It encodes CASRRDRYTNTGELFF.

This clonotype was seen repeatedly, ten times or more. This sequence joins TRBV11-2 and TRBJ2-1; TRBD1 or TRBD2 may be the D gene (5 bases each). The V gene lost 4 bases and the J gene lost 5 bases, with 12 bases spanning the gap. CDR3 length: 14 residues. Germline assignment: CDR1 SGHAT and CDR2 FQNNGV. The CDR3 spells CASSSPGHHNEQFF. In DNA form, the CDR3 reads TGTGCCAGCAGCTCCCCGGGGCACCACAATGAGCAGTTCTTC.

This clonotype has at least ten counts. The V call is TRBV29-1, the J call TRBJ2-5; the D is unclear. The germline V gene encodes CDR1 SQVTM and CDR2 ANQGSEA. The ends were cut back, 2 bases at V and 1 base at J, with 11 bases in the middle. The length of the CDR3 is 14 residues. Here the CDR3 DNA reads TGCAGCGTTGAATATGCGCTTTTCCAAGAGACCCAGTACTTC. Protein: CSVEYALFQETQYF.

This clonotype came up a few times. The gene calls are TRBV9 and TRBJ2-7; no clear D. The germline CDR1 and CDR2 sequences are SGDLS and YYNGEE. V gave up 2 bases and J gave up 3 bases, with 15 bases separating them. This CDR3 has 15 amino acids. The CDR3 region is CASSVGWQGFYEQYF. In nucleotides, the CDR3 is TGTGCCAGCAGCGTTGGGTGGCAAGGCTTCTACGAGCAGTACTTC.

This clonotype appeared many times. V gene TRBV5-1 combines with J gene TRBJ1-1; no clear D. The CDR3 consists of 14 residues. CDR1 and CDR2 (germline): SGHRS, YFSETQ. V was pared by 2 bases and J by 2 bases, with 10 bases between. This CDR3 is CASSLVSSNTEAFF. CDR3 in DNA: TGCGCCAGCAGCTTAGTATCCAGCAACACTGAAGCTTTCTTT.

This clonotype has only a few counts. This chain links TRBV28 with TRBJ2-7; 9 bases fit TRBD1. After removal of 10 bases from V and 4 bases from J, the junction contained 8 bases not matched to a gene. The CDR3 totals 13 residues. Germline V gene lookup returns CDR1 MDHEN and CDR2 SYDVKM. In DNA form, the CDR3 reads TGTGCCACCCAGACAGGGGGAGTTTACGAGCAGTACTTC. Amino acids: CATQTGGVYEQYF. Full variable domain (rest looked up from reference TRBV28 and TRBJ2-7): DVKVTQSSRYLVKRTGEKVFLECVQDMDHENMFWYRQDPGLGLRLIYFSYDVKMKEKGDIPEGYSVSREKKERFSLILESASTNQTSMYLCATQTGGVYEQYFGPGTRLTVT.

The chain carries TRBV5-1 and TRBJ2-7, with 9 bases matching TRBD2. The CDR3 is 16 residues long. The ends lost 2 bases at V and 0 bases at J; junction bases unmatched: 6. Germline V gene sequence: CDR1 SGHRS, CDR2 YFSETQ. The CDR3 coding sequence is TGCGCCAGCAGCTTCCCTAGCGGGACTTTCTCCTACGAGCAGTACTTC. The encoded protein is CASSFPSGTFSYEQYF.